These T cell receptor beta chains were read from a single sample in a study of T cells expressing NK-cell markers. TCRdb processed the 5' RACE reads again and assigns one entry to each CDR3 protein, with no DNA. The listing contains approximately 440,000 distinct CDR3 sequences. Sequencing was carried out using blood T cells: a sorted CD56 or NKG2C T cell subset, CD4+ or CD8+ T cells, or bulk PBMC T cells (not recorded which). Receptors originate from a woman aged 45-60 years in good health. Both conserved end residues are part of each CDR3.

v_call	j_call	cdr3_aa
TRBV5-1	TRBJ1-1	CASSLVGMNTEAFF
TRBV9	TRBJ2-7	CASSVTEGGTEQYF
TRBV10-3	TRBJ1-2	CAISKGTNYGYTF
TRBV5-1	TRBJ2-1	CASSLVGLQTAISYNEQFF
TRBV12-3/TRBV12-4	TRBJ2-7	CASTRVLGGEQYF
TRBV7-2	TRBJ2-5	CASSPQEAGGETQYF
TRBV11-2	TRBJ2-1	CASSFGGRIYEQFF
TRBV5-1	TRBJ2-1	CASSYSPGTSYNEQFF
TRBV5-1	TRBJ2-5	CASSSAGDRETQYF
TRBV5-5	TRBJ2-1	CASSFHVNEQFF
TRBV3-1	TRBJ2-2	CASSLIGLARTGELFF
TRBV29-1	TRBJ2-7	CSGGSLGSQQYF
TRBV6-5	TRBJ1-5	CASTGQPYSNQPQHF
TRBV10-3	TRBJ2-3	CATKTTSGSDLADTQYF
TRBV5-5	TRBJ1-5	CASSLGSAEQPQHF
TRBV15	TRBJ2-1	CATSSVGFTEGYEQFF
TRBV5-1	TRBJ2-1	CASSLPSGTGGEQFF
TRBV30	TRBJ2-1	CAWNLAGEEFF
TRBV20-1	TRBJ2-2	CSAREGLAGVGTGELFF
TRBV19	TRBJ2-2	CASRGTPAGGELFF
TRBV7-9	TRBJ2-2	CASSLGSGSGTGELFF
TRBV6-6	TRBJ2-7	CASSLPGTAYEQYF
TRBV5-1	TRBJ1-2	CASSPSGTGGDGYTF
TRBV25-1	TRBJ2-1	CASSPPRTGSYNEQFF
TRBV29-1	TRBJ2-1	CSTERDRGFSEQFF
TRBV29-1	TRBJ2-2	CSVVIPKTGELFF
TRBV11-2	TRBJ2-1	CASSQGRGTYNEQFF
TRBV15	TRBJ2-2	CATSRDGTGLGELFF
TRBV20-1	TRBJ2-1	CSARKGGLAGGKQFF
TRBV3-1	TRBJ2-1	CASSQVSVDNEQFF
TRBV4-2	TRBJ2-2	CASSQGSAGGNTGELFF
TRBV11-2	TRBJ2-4	CASSLAAPGTDKNIQYF
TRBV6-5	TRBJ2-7	CASSYSRDRGYEQYF
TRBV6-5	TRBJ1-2	CASSYSTNYGYTF
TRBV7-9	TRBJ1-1	CASSLGGILGTEAFF